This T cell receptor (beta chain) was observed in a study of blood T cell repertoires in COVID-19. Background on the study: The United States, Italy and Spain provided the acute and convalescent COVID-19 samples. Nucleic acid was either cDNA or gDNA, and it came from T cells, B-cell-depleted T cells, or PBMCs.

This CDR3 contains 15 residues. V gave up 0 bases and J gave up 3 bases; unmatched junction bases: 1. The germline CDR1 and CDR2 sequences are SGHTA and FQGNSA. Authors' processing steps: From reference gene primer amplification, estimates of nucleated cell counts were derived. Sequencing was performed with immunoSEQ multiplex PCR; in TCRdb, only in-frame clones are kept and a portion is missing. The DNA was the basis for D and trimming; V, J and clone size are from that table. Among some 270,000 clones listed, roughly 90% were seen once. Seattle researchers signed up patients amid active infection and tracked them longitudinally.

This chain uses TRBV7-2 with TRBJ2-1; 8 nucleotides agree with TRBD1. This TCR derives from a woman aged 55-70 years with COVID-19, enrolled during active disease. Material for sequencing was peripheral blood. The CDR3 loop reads CASSLAQGGYNEQFF. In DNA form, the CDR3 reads TGTGCCAGCAGCTTAGCACAGGGGGGCTACAATGAGCAGTTCTTC.